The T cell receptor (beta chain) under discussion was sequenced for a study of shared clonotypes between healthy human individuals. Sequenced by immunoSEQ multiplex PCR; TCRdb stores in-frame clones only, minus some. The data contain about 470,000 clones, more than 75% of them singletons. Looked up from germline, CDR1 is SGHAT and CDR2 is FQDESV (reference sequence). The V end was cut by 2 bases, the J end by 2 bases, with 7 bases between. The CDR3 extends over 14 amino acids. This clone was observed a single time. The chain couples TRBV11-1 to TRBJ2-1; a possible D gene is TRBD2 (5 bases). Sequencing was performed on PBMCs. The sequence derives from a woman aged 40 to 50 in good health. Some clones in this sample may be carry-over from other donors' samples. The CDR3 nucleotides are TGTGCCAGCAGCTTAACTAGGACCTACAATGAGCAGTTCTTC. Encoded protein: CASSLTRTYNEQFF.